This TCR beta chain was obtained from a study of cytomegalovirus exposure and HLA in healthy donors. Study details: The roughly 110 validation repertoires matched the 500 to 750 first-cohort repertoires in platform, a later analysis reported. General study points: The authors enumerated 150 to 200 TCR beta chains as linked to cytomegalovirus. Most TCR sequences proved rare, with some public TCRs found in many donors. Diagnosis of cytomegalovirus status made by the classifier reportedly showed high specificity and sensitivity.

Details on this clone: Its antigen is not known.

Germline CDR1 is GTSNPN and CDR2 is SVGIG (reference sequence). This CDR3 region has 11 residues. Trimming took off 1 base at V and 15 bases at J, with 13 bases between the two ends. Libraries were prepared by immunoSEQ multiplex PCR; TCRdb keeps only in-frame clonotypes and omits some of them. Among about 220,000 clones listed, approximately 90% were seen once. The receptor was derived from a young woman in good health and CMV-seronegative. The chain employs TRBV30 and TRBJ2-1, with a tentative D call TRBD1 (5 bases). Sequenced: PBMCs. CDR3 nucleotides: TGTGCCTGGAGTGGAGGTGGCCAGGGGTTCTTC. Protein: CAWSGGGQGFF.